The 27 T cell receptor beta chains given below trace back to one sample, sequenced in a study of long-term antiretroviral therapy in people with HIV. At survey level, the immunoSEQ assay was run in its v3.0 version. The table came from immunoSEQ multiplex PCR; TCRdb's copy has only in-frame clones and leaves some out. The sample consists of 12,000 or so clones, around 79% of them appearing once. The sequencing here drew on unsorted PBMCs, taken almost 3.2 years before starting antiretroviral therapy. These receptors were collected from a man aged 40-50 years with HIV.

The chain links TRBV7-9 to TRBJ2-7; D is possibly TRBD1 (6 bases). Germline CDR1 SEHNR, CDR2 FQNEAQ (reference sequence). CDR3 size: 14 residues. Trimming left V 4 bases short and J 3 bases short, with 13 bases between. CDR3: CASSSTGHHYEQYF. The DNA for the CDR3 is TGTGCCAGCAGCTCAACGGGACATCACTACGAGCAGTACTTC.

V gene TRBV7-9 combines with J gene TRBJ2-1; 9 bases are a match to TRBD2. The CDR3 is 18 amino acids. CDR1 and CDR2 from the germline V gene are SEHNR and FQNEAQ (reference sequence). The V gene end was trimmed by 2 bases and the J gene end by 7 bases; junction bases not matched to a gene: 15. Written as DNA, the CDR3 is TGTGCCAGCAGCTTATATGGGGAGAAGCTAGCGGGGATTAATGAGCAGTTCTTC. Amino acid sequence: CASSLYGEKLAGINEQFF.

The V call is TRBV5-4, the J call TRBJ2-3; TRBD1 or TRBD2 may be the D gene (5 bases each). Germline-derived CDR1 and CDR2 are SGHNT and YYREEE (reference sequence). The length of the CDR3 is 13 residues. Trimming took 2 bases from V and 9 from J, leaving 13 bases between them. The CDR3 nucleotides read TGTGCCAGCAGCTTTCAGGGAGAGAGCACGCAGTATTTT. This translates into CASSFQGESTQYF.

V and J are TRBV11-2 and TRBJ2-3, with 9 bases identical to TRBD1. The V gene's germline CDR1 is SGHAT and CDR2 FQNNGV. Trimming at V came to 9 bases and at J to 3 bases, leaving 4 bases not matched to a gene. The CDR3 runs to 13 residues. The CDR3 DNA reads as TGTGCCAGTGGACAGGGGCCGACAGATACGCAGTATTTT. Translation: CASGQGPTDTQYF.

This clone has a handful of counts. The chain combines TRBV6-1 with TRBJ2-1; no reliable D call. V lost 6 bases to trimming and J lost 6 bases, with 12 bases between them. This CDR3 is built from 13 residues. Germline CDR1 is MNHNS and CDR2 is SASEGT. The CDR3 sequence is CASRVREGNEQFF. The CDR3 DNA reads TGTGCCAGCAGGGTGAGAGAAGGCAATGAGCAGTTCTTC.

This clone has more than one count but fewer than ten. The genes are TRBV27 and TRBJ1-5, with D perhaps TRBD1 (5 bases). Trimming stripped 3 bases from V and 5 bases from J, with 11 bases between. This CDR3 comprises 14 residues. Germline V gives CDR1 MNHEY, CDR2 SMNVEV (reference sequence). This chain's CDR3 is CASSFRGGDQPQHF. The CDR3 coding sequence is TGTGCCAGCAGTTTTAGGGGTGGGGATCAGCCCCAGCATTTT.

Judged by abundance, this clone is large. The chain employs TRBV27 and TRBJ1-5; D remains ambiguous. This CDR3 comprises 14 residues. Trimming removed 5 bases at V and 1 base at J, with 9 bases between. Looked up from germline, CDR1 is MNHEY and CDR2 is SMNVEV (reference sequence). For the CDR3, the DNA is TGTGCCAGCAGTCGAGCAGCGAGCAATCAGCCCCAGCATTTT. Protein sequence: CASSRAASNQPQHF.

This sequence joins TRBV18 and TRBJ1-3; TRBD1 aligns across 8 bases. The germline gives CDR1 KGHSH, CDR2 LQKENI. V trimming: 2 bases; J trimming: 0 bases; junction bases outside the gene matches: 6. The CDR3 has 17 amino acids. This CDR3 reads CASSPVGQGPSGNTIYF. The CDR3 DNA is TGTGCCAGCTCACCAGTCGGACAGGGACCCTCTGGAAACACCATATATTTT.

This clone was observed a handful of times. CDR3 bases: TGTGCCAGCAGCGATCAAGGACTCGAGCAGTACTTC. As protein: CASSDQGLEQYF. V gene TRBV13 combines with J gene TRBJ2-7; D perhaps matches TRBD2 (5 bases). Germline V gives CDR1 PRHDT, CDR2 FYEKMQ (reference sequence). This CDR3 has 12 residues. V was trimmed by 5 bases and J by 6 bases, leaving 11 bases between them.

The chain employs TRBV15 and TRBJ2-2; D ambiguous. The CDR3 is 14 residues long. Per germline, CDR1 LNHNV and CDR2 YYDKDF (reference sequence). The V gene lost 0 bases and the J gene lost 5 bases, with 7 bases spanning the gap. This chain's CDR3 is CATSRDIKTGELFF. The CDR3 region has the DNA TGTGCCACCAGCAGAGATATTAAAACCGGGGAGCTGTTTTTT.

The V and J genes are TRBV7-2 and TRBJ1-2; no clear D gene. The CDR3 has 14 amino acids. Trimming removed 6 bases from V and 1 base from J, with 12 bases in between. Germline CDR1 is SGHTA and CDR2 is FQGNSA. CDR3 protein: CASSWTADNYGYTF. The CDR3 nucleotides are TGTGCCAGCAGTTGGACCGCAGATAACTATGGCTACACCTTC.

J is TRBJ1-2 and V is TRBV18; D possibly corresponds to TRBD1 (5 bases). The CDR3 contains 15 residues. V shed 6 bases and J shed 2 bases, with 16 bases lying between them. Germline V gene lookup returns CDR1 KGHSH and CDR2 LQKENI. In nucleotides, the CDR3 is TGTGCCAGCTCCCCTAAGACAGAAAGGAACTATGGCTACACCTTC. Amino acids: CASSPKTERNYGYTF.

This rearrangement joins TRBV7-8 to TRBJ2-1; D unresolved. V dropped 5 bases and J dropped 4 bases, with 12 bases sitting between them. From germline, CDR1 is SGHVS and CDR2 FQNEAQ. CDR3 size: 14 residues. The CDR3 spells CASSVELLYNEQFF. The CDR3, as DNA: TGTGCCAGCAGCGTAGAACTTCTATACAATGAGCAGTTCTTC.

This clone is medium-sized within its sample. The V gene is TRBV7-9, the J gene TRBJ1-2, with no clear D. Germline-derived CDR1 and CDR2 are SEHNR and FQNEAQ (reference sequence). The CDR3 runs 12 residues. Trimming stripped 5 bases from V and 8 bases from J, with 12 bases between. CDR3 residues: CASSRNPRGYTF. CDR3 DNA: TGTGCCAGCAGCCGAAACCCCAGGGGCTACACCTTC.

This clone occurred a few times. The rearrangement links TRBV19 to TRBJ2-7; D might be TRBD2 (7 bases). The V and J ends lost 3 bases and 4 bases respectively, with 13 bases between them. The CDR3 has 14 residues. CDR1 and CDR2 (germline): LNHDA, SQIVND (reference sequence). In nucleotides, the CDR3 is TGTGCCAGTAGTATGGCGAGGGGGGGATACGAGCAGTACTTC. Its protein is CASSMARGGYEQYF.

On this clone itself: An end of the junction differs from the germline gene, which may be a read error. This rearrangement joins TRBV27 to TRBJ1-4; D is uncertain. The CDR3 loop spans 13 amino acids. The germline V gene has CDR1 MNHEY and CDR2 SMNVEV (reference sequence). In DNA, the CDR3 is TGTGCCAGCAAATCGGCGGTTAGTGAAAAGCTGTTTTTT. It yields the protein CASKSAVSEKLFF.

The chain has TRBV5-6 and TRBJ1-1, with D possibly TRBD1 on 6 matching bases. CDR3 length equals 13 residues. V lost 4 bases to trimming and J lost 9 bases, with 16 bases between them. CDR1 is SGHDT, CDR2 YYEEEE, per germline. CDR3: CASSAARDIQAFF. Written as DNA, the CDR3 is TGTGCCAGCAGCGCAGCTCGGGACATACAAGCTTTCTTT.

In nucleotides, the CDR3 is TGTGCCAGCAGTTATTTCCTCGGGGGTTCCTACGAGCAGTACTTC. Translating it yields CASSYFLGGSYEQYF. The rearrangement uses TRBV6-5 and TRBJ2-7; maybe TRBD2 (6 bases). Germline V gives CDR1 MNHEY, CDR2 SVGAGI. The V and J ends lost 3 bases and 1 base respectively, with 13 bases between them. The CDR3 sequence is 15 residues long.

The chain uses TRBV5-8 and TRBJ1-5; maybe TRBD1 (5 bases). This CDR3 region has 17 residues. Trimming stripped 1 base from V and 3 bases from J, with 17 bases between. Germline V lookup: CDR1 SGHTS, CDR2 YDEGEE. This chain's CDR3 is CASSLYKSPTVNQPQHF. CDR3 nucleotide sequence: TGTGCCAGCAGCTTGTACAAATCCCCGACAGTCAATCAGCCCCAGCATTTT.

The chain joins TRBV6-1 to TRBJ1-3; the D gene is possibly TRBD1 (6 bases). The CDR3 is made up of 14 amino acids. Looked up from germline, CDR1 is MNHNS and CDR2 is SASEGT. Trimming stripped 6 bases from V and 4 bases from J, with 13 bases between. DNA for the CDR3: TGTGCCAGCAGCCGGCGGGGGCCAGGAAACACCATATATTTT. It specifies CASSRRGPGNTIYF.

This chain joins TRBV4-2 and TRBJ2-3; 9 nucleotides line up with TRBD2. Germline lookup yields CDR1 LGHNA and CDR2 YNFKEQ. CDR3 size: 16 residues. The V segment lost 1 base and the J segment 1 base; nucleotides outside the gene matches: 3. The CDR3: CASSQAAGGGTDTQYF. In nucleotides, the CDR3 is TGTGCCAGCAGCCAAGCAGCGGGAGGAGGCACAGATACGCAGTATTTT.

This clone appeared a single time. The chain links TRBV29-1 to TRBJ2-1; D is possibly TRBD2 (6 bases). The CDR3 loop spans 15 amino acids. Trimming took 3 bases from V and 0 from J, leaving 12 bases between them. Germline loops: CDR1 SQVTM, CDR2 ANQGSEA. The chain's CDR3 is CSVDGGLSSYNEQFF. The DNA of the CDR3 is TGCAGCGTTGACGGCGGACTAAGCTCCTACAATGAGCAGTTCTTC.

The V gene is TRBV27, the J gene TRBJ1-1, with D unclear. Germline V gene sequence: CDR1 MNHEY, CDR2 SMNVEV (reference sequence). CDR3 length equals 14 residues. V dropped 3 bases and J dropped 1 base, with 9 bases sitting between them. CDR3 coding DNA: TGTGCCAGCAGTTTGGGAATTGGGAACACTGAAGCTTTCTTT. Translation: CASSLGIGNTEAFF.

V gene TRBV18 combines with J gene TRBJ2-7; D is perhaps TRBD1 or TRBD2 (5 bases each). V gave up 2 bases and J gave up 2 bases, with 16 bases separating them. The CDR3 contains 16 residues. CDR1 is KGHSH, CDR2 LQKENI, per germline. The CDR3 sequence: CASSPSIARGPYEQYF. CDR3 bases: TGTGCCAGCTCACCATCTATAGCCCGGGGACCCTACGAGCAGTACTTC. Complete variable domain (other parts from reference TRBV18 and TRBJ2-7): NAGVMQNPRHLVRRRGQEARLRCSPMKGHSHVYWYRQLPEEGLKFMVYLQKENIIDESGMPKERFSAEFPKEGPSILRIQQVVRGDSAAYFCASSPSIARGPYEQYFGPGTRLTVT.

This sequence joins TRBV7-2 and TRBJ1-1; 8 positions agree with TRBD1. The CDR3 has 14 residues. V gave up 5 bases and J gave up 2 bases; unmatched junction bases: 4. Germline values: CDR1 SGHTA, CDR2 FQGNSA. The CDR3 reads CASSPDRGNTEAFF. The CDR3 DNA sequence: TGTGCCAGCAGCCCAGACAGGGGAAACACTGAAGCTTTCTTT. Full variable domain (missing parts from reference TRBV7-2 and TRBJ1-1): GAGVSQSPSNKVTEKGKDVELRCDPISGHTALYWYRQSLGQGLEFLIYFQGNSAPDKSGLPSDRFSAERTGGSVSTLTIQRTQQEDSAVYLCASSPDRGNTEAFFGQGTRLTVV.

The V call is TRBV7-2, the J call TRBJ2-7, with 12 bases matching TRBD2. The trim removed 2 bases at V and 2 bases at J, leaving 4 bases unmatched. This CDR3 has 16 residues. Germline loops: CDR1 SGHTA, CDR2 FQGNSA. The CDR3 here is CASSLIPSGGAYEQYF. Written as DNA, the CDR3 is TGTGCCAGCAGCTTAATTCCTAGCGGGGGGGCCTACGAGCAGTACTTC.

The V call is TRBV10-3, the J call TRBJ1-2; no definite D call. Looked up from germline, CDR1 is ENHRY and CDR2 is SYGVKD. This CDR3 has 14 amino acids. Deletions cut 2 bases from V and 3 bases from J, with 10 bases between. CDR3 coding DNA: TGTGCCATCAGTGAGGGCTCGTTGGACTATGGCTACACCTTC. Protein sequence: CAISEGSLDYGYTF.